The clone carrying this TCR beta chain was observed a handful of times. Its target is unknown. This specimen comes from a study of blood T cells in healthy people across ages. Broader study findings: Estimated diversity, derived from one million T cells, was regarded as an underestimate.

Together with a sample-barcoded 5' primer, a J-beta primer mix was included in a second PCR lasting about 7 to 11 cycles. TCRdb re-derived calls from the 5' RACE reads in MiXCR, one entry per CDR3 protein. The sample lists approximately 1,700,000 distinct CDR3 sequences; 35% to 50% were seen once. The sequencing input was blood. The receptor was isolated from a human donor in good health.

CDR3 bases: TGTGCCAGCAGTCCAAGATACACAGATACGCAGTATTTT. Translation: CASSPRYTDTQYF. This chain joins TRBV27 and TRBJ2-3; the D is unclear. Between the trimmed V and J ends, which lost 5 bases and 2 bases, there was a span of 8 bases. Germline lookup yields CDR1 MNHEY and CDR2 SMNVEV (reference sequence). CDR3 length equals 13 residues.